This T cell receptor beta chain was obtained from a study of T cell responses to AZD1222 COVID-19 vaccine. Study observations and caveats: Spike-specific TCRs gained breadth and depth after people received two AZD1222 doses. Females outnumbered males among donors, who were mostly white British; clonal diversity was possibly underestimated. Repertoire samples came only from after the peak T cell response. Nearly half of the spike-specific TCRs reportedly recognize variant regions that carry no mutations.

As for this clone: What it binds is not known.

TCRdb's copy holds only in-frame clones and misses some; the assay was immunoSEQ multiplex PCR. This table holds about 150,000 clones, approximately 93% found once. The V and J ends lost 4 bases and 4 bases, in that order; junction bases with no gene match: 5. Per germline, CDR1 LNHDA and CDR2 SQIVND (reference sequence). The CDR3 consists of 15 residues. The origin of this receptor is an adult who received the AZD1222 COVID-19 vaccine. The chain recombines TRBV19 with TRBJ1-5, with 9 bases that match TRBD1. The material was peripheral blood, obtained 28 days after the second AZD1222 dose. The CDR3 DNA is TGTGCCAGTAGTACCCTGACAGGGGGTAATCAGCCCCAGCATTTT. Its translation: CASSTLTGGNQPQHF.